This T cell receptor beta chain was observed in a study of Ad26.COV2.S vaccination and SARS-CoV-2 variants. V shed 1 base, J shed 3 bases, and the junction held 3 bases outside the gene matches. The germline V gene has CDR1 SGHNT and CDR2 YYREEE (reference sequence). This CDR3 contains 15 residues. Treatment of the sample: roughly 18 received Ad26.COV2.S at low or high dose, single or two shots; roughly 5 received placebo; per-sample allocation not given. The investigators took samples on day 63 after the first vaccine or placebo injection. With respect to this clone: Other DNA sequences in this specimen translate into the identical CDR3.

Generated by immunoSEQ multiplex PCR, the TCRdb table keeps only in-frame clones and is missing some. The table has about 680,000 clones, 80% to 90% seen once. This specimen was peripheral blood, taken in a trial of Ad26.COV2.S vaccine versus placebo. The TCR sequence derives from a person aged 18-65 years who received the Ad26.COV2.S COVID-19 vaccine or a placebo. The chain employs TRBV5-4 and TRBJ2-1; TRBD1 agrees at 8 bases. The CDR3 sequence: CASSLRQGNYNEQFF. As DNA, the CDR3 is TGTGCCAGCAGCTTGAGACAGGGGAACTACAATGAGCAGTTCTTC.